This T cell receptor (beta chain) was sequenced for a study of sequential checkpoint blockade in melanoma. Here immunoSEQ multiplex PCR was the method, and the copy in TCRdb shows in-frame clones only, minus some. The sample has thousands of clones, around 21% seen once. The V and J ends lost 0 bases and 3 bases respectively, with 11 bases between them. The CDR3 totals 16 residues. Germline V gene sequence: CDR1 LNHNV, CDR2 YYDKDF (reference sequence). Treatment indicated: randomized to nivolumab then ipilimumab (arm A) or the reverse (arm B). V is TRBV15 and J is TRBJ1-4; D uncertain. The sequence was obtained from a human donor with melanoma. The sequenced sample was tumor tissue (inferred from file names), obtained from a patient given nivolumab and ipilimumab in sequence. CDR3 nucleotide sequence: TGTGCCACCAGCAGAGAGCGGACGTCGTCTAATGAAAAACTGTTTTTT. Protein product: CATSRERTSSNEKLFF.